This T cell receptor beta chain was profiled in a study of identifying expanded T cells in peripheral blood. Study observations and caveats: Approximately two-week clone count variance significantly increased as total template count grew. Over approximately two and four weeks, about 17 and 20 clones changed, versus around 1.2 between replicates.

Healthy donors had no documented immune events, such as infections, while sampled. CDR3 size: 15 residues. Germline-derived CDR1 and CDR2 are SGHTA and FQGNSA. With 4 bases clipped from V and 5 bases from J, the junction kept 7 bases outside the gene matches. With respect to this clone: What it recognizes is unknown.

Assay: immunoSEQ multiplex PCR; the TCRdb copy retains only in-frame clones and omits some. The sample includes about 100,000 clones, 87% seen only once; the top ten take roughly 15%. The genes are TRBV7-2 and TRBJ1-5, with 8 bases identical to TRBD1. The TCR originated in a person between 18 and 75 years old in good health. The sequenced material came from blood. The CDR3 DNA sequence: TGTGCCAGCAGCTCACTACAGGGGGGTTATCAGCCCCAGCATTTT. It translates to CASSSLQGGYQPQHF.